This T cell receptor (beta chain) is from a study of blood T cells in healthy people across ages. A second PCR of roughly 7 to 11 cycles used a sample-barcoded 5' primer and a J-beta primer mix. TCRdb reanalysed the 5' RACE reads using MiXCR and keeps one entry per CDR3 protein. Altogether 790,000 or so distinct CDR3 sequences are present, roughly 56% being singletons, with the ten largest covering roughly 25%. The sample was blood. The source of this sequence is a man aged 40-49 years in good health.

This chain's CDR3 is CASSVAGGGGQPQHF. The CDR3 DNA sequence: TGTGCCAGCAGCGTAGCAGGGGGTGGGGGTCAGCCCCAGCATTTT. V is TRBV9 and J is TRBJ1-5, with TRBD1 matching 7 bases. Germline V gene lookup returns CDR1 SGDLS and CDR2 YYNGEE. CDR3 length equals 15 residues. The trim removed 0 bases at V and 6 bases at J, leaving 6 bases unmatched.